What follows are 13 T cell receptor beta chains derived from one specimen sequenced in a study of CD8 T cells in ankylosing spondylitis (dated by TCRdb to about 2017). Libraries were prepared through 5' RACE. Reads for this sample came from an Illumina HiSeq 2500. TCRdb reworked the public reads: Q25 trimming with fastp, MiXCR clone assembly, productive beta chains retained. Each CDR3 protein appears once, grouped with its most common genes and DNA. For this sample the table gives about 320,000 distinct CDR3 sequences, of which more than 9% were detected only once. The biggest ten clones account for roughly 9.2% of the sample. Sequencing was done on a sample of blood, either unsorted or a sorted T cell fraction (not recorded which). The receptors here all came from a female donor with ankylosing spondylitis or in good health (not recorded which).

This clonotype has at least ten counts. V and J are TRBV20-1 and TRBJ2-1, with D perhaps TRBD1 (5 bases). The V end was cut by 2 bases, the J end by 9 bases, with 14 bases between. Germline CDR1 reads DFQATT; CDR2 reads SNEGSKA (reference sequence). This CDR3 comprises 13 residues. The CDR3 protein is CSARWPGLTEQFF. The CDR3 region has the DNA TGCAGTGCTAGATGGCCAGGGTTGACTGAGCAGTTCTTC.

This clonotype was detected ten times or more. DNA for the CDR3: TGCGCCAGCAGCTTGGCTACAGTGGGACCAGAGCAGTTCTTC. Amino acid sequence: CASSLATVGPEQFF. This sequence joins TRBV5-1 and TRBJ2-1; D assignment may be TRBD1 or TRBD2 (5 bases each). The CDR3 has 14 residues. The germline V gene encodes CDR1 SGHRS and CDR2 YFSETQ. With 0 bases removed from V and 10 bases from J, the gap between germline ends came to 14 bases.

This clonotype occurred a few times. The rearrangement joins TRBV21-1 to TRBJ1-5; the D call TRBD1 from the table was never checked on the DNA. TRBV21-1 is an annotated pseudogene. CDR3 length: 15 residues. This CDR3 is CASSKGDRVNQPQHF. CDR3 nucleotides: TGTGCCAGCAGCAAAGGGGACAGGGTGAATCAGCCCCAGCATTTT.

This clonotype came up a few times. Here the CDR3 reads CASSEGTGGNQPQHF. CDR3 sequence (DNA): TGTGCCAGCAGTGAGGGGACAGGGGGCAATCAGCCCCAGCATTTT. The genes are TRBV6-1 and TRBJ1-5, with 10 bases identical to TRBD1. This CDR3 contains 15 residues. Germline CDR1 MNHNS, CDR2 SASEGT. The junction had 1 base not matched to a gene; V was cut back by 3 bases and J by 2 bases.

This clonotype was counted between two and nine times. The chain carries TRBV24-1 and TRBJ2-3; TRBD1 or TRBD2 may be the D gene (6 bases each). This CDR3 comprises 17 residues. In germline, CDR1 is KGHDR, CDR2 SFDVKD. V gave up 2 bases and J gave up 3 bases, with 17 bases separating them. The CDR3 DNA sequence: TGTGCCACCAGTGATTACAGCAGGGGTGGAGGGACAGATACGCAGTATTTT. It codes for CATSDYSRGGGTDTQYF.

This clonotype was observed a handful of times. This chain joins TRBV18 and TRBJ2-1; TRBD1 matches at 11 bases. The J segment lost 6 bases and the V segment lost 3 bases, leaving 4 bases of the junction unmatched. Looked up from germline, CDR1 is KGHSH and CDR2 is LQKENI. The CDR3 spans 15 residues. CDR3 DNA sequence: TGTGCCAGCTCACCTGGACAGGGGGCAGGCAATGAGCAGTTCTTC. Protein sequence: CASSPGQGAGNEQFF.

Worth noting for this clonotype: Since no conserved phenylalanine or tryptophan closes the CDR3, a read error is the likely cause. The gene calls are TRBV7-9 and TRBJ1-4; 10 positions match TRBD1. Germline trimming cut 6 bases from V and 5 bases from J; bases unmatched to any gene: 3. Germline-derived CDR1 and CDR2 are SEHNR and FQNEAQ (reference sequence). The CDR3 sequence is 14 residues long. CDR3 sequence reads: CASSLGQGNEKLFL. The DNA of the CDR3 is TGTGCCAGCAGTTTGGGACAGGGGAATGAAAAACTGTTTCTT.

The chain combines TRBV14 with TRBJ2-4, with D possibly matching TRBD2 (6 bases). The CDR3 has 18 amino acids. The germline gives CDR1 SGHDN, CDR2 FVKESK. Trimming removed 0 bases at V and 0 bases at J, with 15 bases between. In DNA form, the CDR3 reads TGTGCCAGCAGCCAAGAAGGCGTGGCGGGGCTAGCCAAAAACATTCAGTACTTC. Translating it yields CASSQEGVAGLAKNIQYF.

At least ten counts were recorded for this clonotype. The chain carries TRBV5-6 and TRBJ1-6; TRBD1 might be the D (5 bases). The V end lost 5 bases, the J end lost 6 bases, and 12 bases lay between the germline ends. Germline V gene lookup returns CDR1 SGHDT and CDR2 YYEEEE. CDR3 size: 14 residues. The CDR3 DNA follows: TGTGCCAGCAGTCGTGACAGTGGTAATTCACCCCTCCACTTT. As protein: CASSRDSGNSPLHF.

This clonotype was seen more than once but under ten times. The chain employs TRBV3-1 and TRBJ2-6, with a possible D match to TRBD2 (6 bases). CDR1 is LGHDT and CDR2 is YNNKEL in the germline V gene (reference sequence). The V and J ends lost 0 bases and 2 bases respectively, with 8 bases between them. The CDR3 totals 16 residues. CDR3 loop: CASSQEAGAGANVLTF. Here the CDR3 DNA reads TGTGCCAGCAGCCAAGAAGCGGGTGCTGGGGCCAACGTCCTGACTTTC.

This clonotype was picked up one time. A clone one base away is much larger, so this may be a read error. This rearrangement joins TRBV20-1 to TRBJ2-3; TRBD1 agrees at 8 bases. V gave up 6 bases and J gave up 5 bases; unmatched junction bases: 22. The CDR3 length is 18 residues. Germline values: CDR1 DFQATT, CDR2 SNEGSKA (reference sequence). Written as DNA, the CDR3 is TGCAGTGCCTCCCTGACAGGGGCGATGGGCGGGATAGGAGATACGCAGTATTTT. It is translated as CSASLTGAMGGIGDTQYF.

J is TRBJ2-2 and V is TRBV4-2; 8 bases align to TRBD1. The CDR3 is 18 amino acids. Looked up from germline, CDR1 is LGHNA and CDR2 is YNFKEQ. J gave up 6 bases and V 0 bases, and 12 bases lay outside the gene matches. The chain's CDR3 is CASSQEMGGAGGAGELFF. The CDR3 DNA is TGTGCCAGCAGCCAAGAGATGGGGGGAGCAGGGGGCGCCGGGGAGCTGTTTTTT.

This clonotype was seen repeatedly, ten times or more. A read error may produce the germline difference seen at one junction end. The chain recombines TRBV5-1 with TRBJ1-4; D call uncertain. Looked up from germline, CDR1 is SGHRS and CDR2 is YFSETQ. The CDR3 length is 15 residues. The CDR3 reads CASSSDAATTEKLFF. DNA for the CDR3: TGCGCCAGCAGCTCCGACGCGGCAACTACTGAAAAACTGTTTTTT.